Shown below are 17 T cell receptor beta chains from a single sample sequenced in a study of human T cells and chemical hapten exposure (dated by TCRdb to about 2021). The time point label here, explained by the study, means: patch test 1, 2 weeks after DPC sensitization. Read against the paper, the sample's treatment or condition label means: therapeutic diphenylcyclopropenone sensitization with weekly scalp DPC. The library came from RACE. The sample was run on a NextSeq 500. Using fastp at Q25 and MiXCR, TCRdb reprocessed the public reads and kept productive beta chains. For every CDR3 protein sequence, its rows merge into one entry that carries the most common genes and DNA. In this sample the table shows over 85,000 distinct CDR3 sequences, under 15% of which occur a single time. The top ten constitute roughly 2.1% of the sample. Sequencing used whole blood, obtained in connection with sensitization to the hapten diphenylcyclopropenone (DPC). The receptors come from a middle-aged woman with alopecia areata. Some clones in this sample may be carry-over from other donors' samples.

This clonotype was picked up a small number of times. CDR3 protein: CASSTQTDMNTEAFF. As DNA, the CDR3 is TGTGCCAGCAGCACACAGACAGATATGAACACTGAAGCTTTCTTT. This chain connects TRBV9 to TRBJ1-1; possible D gene TRBD1, 5 bases. The V gene's germline CDR1 is SGDLS and CDR2 YYNGEE. V was trimmed by 4 bases and J by 0 bases, leaving 13 bases between them. This CDR3 contains 15 residues.

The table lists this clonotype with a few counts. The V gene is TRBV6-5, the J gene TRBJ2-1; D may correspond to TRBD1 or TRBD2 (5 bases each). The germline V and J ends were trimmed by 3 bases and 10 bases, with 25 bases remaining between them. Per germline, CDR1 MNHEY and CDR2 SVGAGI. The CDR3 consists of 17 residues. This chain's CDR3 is CASSYLRGSRRREEQFF. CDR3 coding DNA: TGTGCCAGCAGTTATTTAAGGGGAAGTCGACGTCGGGAAGAGCAGTTCTTC.

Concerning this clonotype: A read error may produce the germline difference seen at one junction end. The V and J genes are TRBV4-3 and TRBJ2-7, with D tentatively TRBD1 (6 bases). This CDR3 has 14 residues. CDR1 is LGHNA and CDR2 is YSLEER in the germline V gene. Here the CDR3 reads CASCQDIRGYEQYF. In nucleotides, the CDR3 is TGCGCCAGCTGCCAAGATATAAGGGGGTACGAGCAGTACTTC.

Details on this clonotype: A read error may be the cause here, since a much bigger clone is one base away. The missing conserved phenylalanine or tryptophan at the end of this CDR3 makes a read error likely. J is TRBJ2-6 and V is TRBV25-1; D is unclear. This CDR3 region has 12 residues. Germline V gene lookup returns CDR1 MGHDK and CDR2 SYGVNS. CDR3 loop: CVPSSGANVLTY. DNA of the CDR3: TGTGTACCTAGCTCTGGGGCCAACGTCCTGACTTAC.

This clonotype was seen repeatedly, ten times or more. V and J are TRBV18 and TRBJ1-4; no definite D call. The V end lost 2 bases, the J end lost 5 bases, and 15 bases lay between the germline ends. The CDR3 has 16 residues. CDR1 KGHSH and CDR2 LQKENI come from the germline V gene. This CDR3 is CASSPSRGLPNEKLFF. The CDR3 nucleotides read TGTGCCAGCTCACCATCAAGAGGACTCCCGAATGAAAAACTGTTTTTT.

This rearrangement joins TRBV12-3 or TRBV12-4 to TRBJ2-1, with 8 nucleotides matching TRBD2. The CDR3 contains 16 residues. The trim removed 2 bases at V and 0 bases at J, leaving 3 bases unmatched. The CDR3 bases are TGTGCCAGCAGTTTAAGGACTAGCACCTCCTACAATGAGCAGTTCTTC. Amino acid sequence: CASSLRTSTSYNEQFF.

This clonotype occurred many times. CDR3 sequence (DNA): TGCAGTGCCGCTAAGAGCCAGCGTGAAGCTTTCTTT. This sequence encodes CSAAKSQREAFF. The chain carries TRBV20-1 and TRBJ1-1; D remains unclear. The CDR3 runs 12 residues. Germline CDR1 and CDR2: DFQATT and SNEGSKA (reference sequence). Trimming pared 6 bases from V and 7 bases from J, leaving 15 bases between.

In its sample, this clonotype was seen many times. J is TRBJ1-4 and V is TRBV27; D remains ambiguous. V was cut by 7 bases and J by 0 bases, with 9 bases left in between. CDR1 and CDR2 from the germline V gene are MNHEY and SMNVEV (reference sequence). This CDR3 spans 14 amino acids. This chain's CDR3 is CASTSGSTNEKLFF. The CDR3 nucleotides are TGTGCCAGCACCTCCGGGTCAACTAATGAAAAACTGTTTTTT.

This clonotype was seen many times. DNA of the CDR3: TGTGCCAGCAGCCCTACTAGTTTCGAGCAGTACTTC. Translated: CASSPTSFEQYF. The V and J genes are TRBV7-9 and TRBJ2-7; possibly TRBD2 for D (5 bases). V dropped 5 bases and J dropped 6 bases, with 11 bases sitting between them. The germline CDR1 and CDR2 sequences are SEHNR and FQNEAQ (reference sequence). The CDR3 is 12 amino acids. Combining the CDR3 with reference TRBV7-9 and TRBJ2-7 gives the whole variable domain DTGVSQNPRHKITKRGQNVTFRCDPISEHNRLYWYRQTLGQGPEFLTYFQNEAQLEKSRLLSDRFSAERPKGSFSTLEIQRTEQGDSAMYLCASSPTSFEQYFGPGTRLTVT.

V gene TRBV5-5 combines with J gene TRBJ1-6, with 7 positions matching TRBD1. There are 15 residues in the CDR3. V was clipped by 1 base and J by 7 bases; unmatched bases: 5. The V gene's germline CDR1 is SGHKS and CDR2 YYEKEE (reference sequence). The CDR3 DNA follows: TGTGCCAGCAGCTTGACCGGGACAGTGAATTCACCCCTCCACTTT. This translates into CASSLTGTVNSPLHF.

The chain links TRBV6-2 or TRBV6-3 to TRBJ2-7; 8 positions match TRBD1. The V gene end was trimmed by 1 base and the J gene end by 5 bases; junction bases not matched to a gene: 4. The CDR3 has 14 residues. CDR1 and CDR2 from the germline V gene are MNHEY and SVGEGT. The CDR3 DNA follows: TGTGCCAGCAGTTACTTTGACAGGGGCCACGAGCAGTACTTC. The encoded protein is CASSYFDRGHEQYF.

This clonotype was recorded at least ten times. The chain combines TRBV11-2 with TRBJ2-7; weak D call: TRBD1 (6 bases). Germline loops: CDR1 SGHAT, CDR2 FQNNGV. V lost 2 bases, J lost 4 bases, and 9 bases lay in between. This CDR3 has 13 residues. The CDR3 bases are TGTGCCAGCAGCTTATTAACAGGGTACGAGCAGTACTTC. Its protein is CASSLLTGYEQYF. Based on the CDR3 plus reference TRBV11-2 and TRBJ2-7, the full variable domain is EAGVAQSPRYKIIEKRQSVAFWCNPISGHATLYWYQQILGQGPKLLIQFQNNGVVDDSQLPKDRFSAERLKGVDSTLKIQPAKLEDSAVYLCASSLLTGYEQYFGPGTRLTVT.

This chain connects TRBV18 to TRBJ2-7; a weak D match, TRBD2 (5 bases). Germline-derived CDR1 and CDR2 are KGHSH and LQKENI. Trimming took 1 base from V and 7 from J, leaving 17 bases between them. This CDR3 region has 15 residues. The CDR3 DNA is TGTGCCAGCTCACCACGGCTAGCCCATACCGAGGAGCAGTACTTC. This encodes CASSPRLAHTEEQYF.

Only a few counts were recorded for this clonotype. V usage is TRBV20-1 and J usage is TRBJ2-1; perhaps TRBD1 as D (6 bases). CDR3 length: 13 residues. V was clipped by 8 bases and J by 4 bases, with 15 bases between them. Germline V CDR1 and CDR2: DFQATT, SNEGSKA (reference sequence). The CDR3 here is CSQKAQGYNEQFF. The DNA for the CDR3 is TGCAGTCAAAAAGCGCAGGGGTACAATGAGCAGTTCTTC.

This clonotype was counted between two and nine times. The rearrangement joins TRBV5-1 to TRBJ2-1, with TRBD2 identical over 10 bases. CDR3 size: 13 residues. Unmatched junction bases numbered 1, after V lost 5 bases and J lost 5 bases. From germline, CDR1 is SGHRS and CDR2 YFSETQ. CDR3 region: CASRLAGNNEQFF. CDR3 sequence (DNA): TGCGCCAGCAGACTAGCGGGAAACAATGAGCAGTTCTTC.

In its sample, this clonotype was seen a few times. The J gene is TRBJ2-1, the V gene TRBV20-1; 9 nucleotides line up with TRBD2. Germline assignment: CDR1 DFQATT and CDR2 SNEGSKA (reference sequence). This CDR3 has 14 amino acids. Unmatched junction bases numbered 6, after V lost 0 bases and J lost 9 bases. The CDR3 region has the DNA TGCAGTGCTAGAGATGGGGCTAGCGGGGCTGAGCAGTTCTTC. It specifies CSARDGASGAEQFF.

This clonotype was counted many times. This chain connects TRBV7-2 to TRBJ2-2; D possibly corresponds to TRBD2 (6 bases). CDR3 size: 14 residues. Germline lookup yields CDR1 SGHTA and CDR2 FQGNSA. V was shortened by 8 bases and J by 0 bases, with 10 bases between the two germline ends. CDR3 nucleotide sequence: TGTGCCAGCCGGGAGTTCGCGAACACCGGGGAGCTGTTTTTT. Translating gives CASREFANTGELFF.